This passage covers 13 T cell receptor beta chains from one sample sequenced in a study of blood T cell repertoires in COVID-19. Some clones are missing from TCRdb's copy, which holds only in-frame ones; the method was immunoSEQ multiplex PCR. The sample holds about 270,000 clones, 86% seen once. Material for sequencing was peripheral blood. The receptors were sampled from a middle-aged man who had recovered from COVID-19.

V gene TRBV10-2 combines with J gene TRBJ1-3; no firm D call. This CDR3 has 14 amino acids. Germline CDR1 and CDR2: WSHSY and SAAADI. V was trimmed by 2 bases and J by 6 bases, leaving 11 bases between them. The CDR3 protein is CASSEIGPTNTIYF. For the CDR3, the DNA is TGCGCCAGCAGTGAGATTGGGCCAACAAACACCATATATTTT.

At least ten counts were recorded for this clone. The chain employs TRBV9 and TRBJ2-3, with a weak D call TRBD2 (5 bases). V was trimmed by 4 bases and J by 1 base, leaving 13 bases between them. CDR1 is SGDLS and CDR2 is YYNGEE in the germline V gene. The CDR3 totals 15 residues. The CDR3 DNA follows: TGTGCCAGCAGCTTTAGGACTTATGGCACAGATACGCAGTATTTT. Its translation is CASSFRTYGTDTQYF. The whole variable domain, remainder taken from reference TRBV9 and TRBJ2-3, is DSGVTQTPKHLITATGQRVTLRCSPRSGDLSVYWYQQSLDQGLQFLIQYYNGEERAKGNILERFSAQQFPDLHSELNLSSLELGDSALYFCASSFRTYGTDTQYFGPGTRLTVL.

V is TRBV11-3 and J is TRBJ2-1; TRBD2 agrees at 13 bases. Germline V gives CDR1 SGHNT, CDR2 YENEEA. V lost 5 bases and J lost 9; bases outside the gene matches: 7. The CDR3 totals 15 residues. CDR3 DNA: TGTGCCAGCAGCCCGGGACTAGCGGGATCTGGTGAGCAGTTCTTC. Protein sequence: CASSPGLAGSGEQFF.

The sample holds one count of this clone. The chain recombines TRBV5-1 with TRBJ2-3; TRBD2 agrees at 15 bases. The CDR3 extends over 18 amino acids. Trimming removed 4 bases from V and 0 bases from J; junction bases left unmatched: 6. Germline CDR1 is SGHRS and CDR2 is YFSETQ. Here the CDR3 reads CASSGGLAGGSSTDTQYF. CDR3 DNA: TGCGCCAGCAGCGGGGGACTAGCGGGAGGCTCTAGCACAGATACGCAGTATTTT.

J is TRBJ2-7 and V is TRBV7-2; TRBD2 might be the D (5 bases). Deletions cut 3 bases from V and 3 bases from J, with 21 bases between. The germline gives CDR1 SGHTA, CDR2 FQGNSA. The CDR3 consists of 17 residues. CDR3: CASSFYPASPGLYEQYF. The CDR3 nucleotides are TGTGCCAGCAGCTTCTACCCGGCTAGTCCAGGACTCTACGAGCAGTACTTC.

This chain connects TRBV12-3 or TRBV12-4 to TRBJ1-1; D is ambiguous. This CDR3 is built from 13 residues. V was pared by 1 base and J by 2 bases, with 5 bases between. CDR3 nucleotide sequence: TGTGCCAGCAGTTTAGGGCATAACACTGAAGCTTTCTTT. As protein: CASSLGHNTEAFF.

This clone was detected once. The chain recombines TRBV7-3 with TRBJ2-1; tentative D call: TRBD2 (6 bases). The germline V gene has CDR1 SGHTA and CDR2 FQGTGA. V lost 5 bases to trimming and J lost 8 bases, with 16 bases between them. CDR3 length: 14 residues. DNA of the CDR3: TGTGCCAGCAGCCCCGGGACTCCACCTCATGAGCAGTTCTTC. Protein sequence: CASSPGTPPHEQFF.

The chain couples TRBV5-4 to TRBJ2-7; 8 positions match TRBD2. The CDR3 extends over 14 amino acids. Trimming removed 0 bases from V and 2 bases from J; junction bases left unmatched: 1. CDR1 is SGHNT and CDR2 is YYREEE in the germline V gene (reference sequence). The DNA for the CDR3 is TGTGCCAGCAGCTTGGACGGGGGGGCCTACGAGCAGTACTTC. It encodes CASSLDGGAYEQYF.

The chain is built from TRBV4-3 and TRBJ1-2; 7 nucleotides agree with TRBD1. The CDR3 spans 16 residues. The junction had 10 bases not matched to a gene; V was cut back by 0 bases and J by 6 bases. Germline assignment: CDR1 LGHNA and CDR2 YSLEER. This CDR3 is CASSQDFLTGVHGYTF. DNA for the CDR3: TGCGCCAGCAGCCAAGATTTTTTAACAGGGGTTCATGGCTACACCTTC.

V usage is TRBV9 and J usage is TRBJ2-7; D might be TRBD2 (5 bases). CDR1 SGDLS and CDR2 YYNGEE come from the germline V gene. The CDR3 contains 14 residues. V was cut by 4 bases and J by 7 bases, with 18 bases left in between. CDR3 DNA: TGTGCCAGCAGCCCCAGCGGCCCCAGGCGGGAGCAGTACTTC. Protein: CASSPSGPRREQYF.

This clone was picked up a small number of times. The rearrangement links TRBV6-6 to TRBJ2-1, with a tentative D call TRBD2 (6 bases). This CDR3 is 14 amino acids long. Trimming took 4 bases from V and 7 from J, leaving 14 bases between them. In germline, CDR1 is MNHNY, CDR2 SVGAGI (reference sequence). Here the CDR3 reads CASSLTGTRNEQFF. CDR3 DNA sequence: TGTGCCAGCAGTTTAACCGGGACTCGGAATGAGCAGTTCTTC.

Only one count was recorded for this clone. This rearrangement joins TRBV4-2 to TRBJ2-2, with D possibly TRBD1 on 6 matching bases. CDR1 is LGHNA and CDR2 is YNFKEQ in the germline V gene. V was cut by 0 bases and J by 0 bases, with 11 bases left in between. The CDR3 contains 17 residues. The CDR3 region is CASSQEGRDTNTGELFF. In DNA form, the CDR3 reads TGTGCCAGCAGCCAAGAAGGTCGGGACACGAACACCGGGGAGCTGTTTTTT.

J is TRBJ2-5 and V is TRBV15, with D perhaps matching TRBD2 (5 bases). Germline V gene sequence: CDR1 LNHNV, CDR2 YYDKDF (reference sequence). The CDR3 sequence is 13 residues long. The V end was cut by 1 base, the J end by 7 bases, with 10 bases between. The CDR3 sequence is CATSRVSRGTQYF. The CDR3, as DNA: TGTGCCACCAGCAGAGTATCTCGGGGGACCCAGTACTTC. Full variable domain (outside the CDR3, taken from reference TRBV15 and TRBJ2-5): DAMVIQNPRYQVTQFGKPVTLSCSQTLNHNVMYWYQQKSSQAPKLLFHYYDKDFNNEADTPDNFQSRRPNTSFCFLDIRSPGLGDTAMYLCATSRVSRGTQYFGPGTRLLVL.